This TCR beta chain was identified in a study of regulatory T cells in long-lasting Graves disease. The germline CDR1 and CDR2 sequences are SGHRS and YFSETQ. Trimming took 0 bases from V and 7 from J; bases not matched to a gene: 7. The CDR3 extends over 16 amino acids. Construction of the TCR beta libraries employed iRepertoire HTBI primers in conjunction with Arm-PCR of CDR3 regions. One entry per CDR3 protein, called by TCRdb with MiXCR from the multiplex PCR reads. The table lists 550,000 to 650,000 distinct CDR3 sequences, approximately 16% of them singletons, with 9.5% to 15% in the top ten. As for time point: newly diagnosed GD, antithyroid drugs for less than 3 months. Researchers made the TCR library from RNA that was extracted from PBMCs. In this sample, this clonotype turned up a few times. These records were also assigned to another study, of T cells in Graves' hyperthyroidism and ophthalmopathy. This second study says: Thyroid ultrasound, orbital computed tomography, clinical symptoms, and serum thyroxine and TRAb underpinned diagnoses.

This specimen consisted of peripheral blood mononuclear cells (PBMCs), obtained at new diagnosis, from a patient treated with antithyroid drugs. This TCR was recovered from a man younger than 35 with Graves disease. This rearrangement joins TRBV5-1 to TRBJ2-1, with 10 bases lining up with TRBD2. The CDR3 region is CASSLALAGARNEQFF. CDR3 bases: TGCGCCAGCAGCTTGGCGCTAGCGGGAGCAAGAAATGAGCAGTTCTTC. The whole variable domain, filled in from reference TRBV5-1 and TRBJ2-1, reads KAGVTQTPRYLIKTRGQQVTLSCSPISGHRSVSWYQQTPGQGLQFLFEYFSETQRNKGNFPGRFSGRQFSNSRSEMNVSTLELGDSALYLCASSLALAGARNEQFFGPGTRLTVL.